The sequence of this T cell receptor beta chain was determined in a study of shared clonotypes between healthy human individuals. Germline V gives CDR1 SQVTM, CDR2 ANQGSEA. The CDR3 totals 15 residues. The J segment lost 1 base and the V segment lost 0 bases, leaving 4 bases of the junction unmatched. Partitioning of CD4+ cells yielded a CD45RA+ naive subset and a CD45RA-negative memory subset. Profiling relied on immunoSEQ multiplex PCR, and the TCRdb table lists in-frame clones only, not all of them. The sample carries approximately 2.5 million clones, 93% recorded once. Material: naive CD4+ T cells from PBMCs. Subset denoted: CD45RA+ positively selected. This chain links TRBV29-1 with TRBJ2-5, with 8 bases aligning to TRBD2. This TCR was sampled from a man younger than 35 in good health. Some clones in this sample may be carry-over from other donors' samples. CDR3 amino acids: CSVEDPGLVQETQYF. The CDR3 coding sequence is TGCAGCGTTGAAGATCCGGGACTAGTCCAAGAGACCCAGTACTTC.